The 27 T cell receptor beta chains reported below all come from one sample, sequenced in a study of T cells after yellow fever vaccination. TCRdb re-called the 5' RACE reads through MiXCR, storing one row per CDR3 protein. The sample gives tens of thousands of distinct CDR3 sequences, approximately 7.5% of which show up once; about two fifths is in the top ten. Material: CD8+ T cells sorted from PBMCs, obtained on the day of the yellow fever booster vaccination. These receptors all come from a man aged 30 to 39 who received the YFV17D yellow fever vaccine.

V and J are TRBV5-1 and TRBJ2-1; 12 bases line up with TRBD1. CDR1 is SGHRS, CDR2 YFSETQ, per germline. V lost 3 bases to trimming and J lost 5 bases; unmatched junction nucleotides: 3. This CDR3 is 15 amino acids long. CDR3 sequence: CASSSGTGGHNEQFF. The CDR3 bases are TGCGCCAGCAGCTCCGGGACAGGGGGCCACAATGAGCAGTTCTTC.

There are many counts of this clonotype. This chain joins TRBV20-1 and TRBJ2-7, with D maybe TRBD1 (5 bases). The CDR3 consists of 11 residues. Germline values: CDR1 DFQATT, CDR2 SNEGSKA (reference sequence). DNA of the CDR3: TGCAGCGGTCAGGGCTCCTACGAGCAGTACTTC. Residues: CSGQGSYEQYF.

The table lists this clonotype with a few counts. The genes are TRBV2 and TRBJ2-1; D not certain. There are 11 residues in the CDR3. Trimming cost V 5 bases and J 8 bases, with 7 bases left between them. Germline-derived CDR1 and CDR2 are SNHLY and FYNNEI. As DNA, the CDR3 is TGTGCCAGCAGTTCCAGCTATGAGCAGTTCTTC. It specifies CASSSSYEQFF.

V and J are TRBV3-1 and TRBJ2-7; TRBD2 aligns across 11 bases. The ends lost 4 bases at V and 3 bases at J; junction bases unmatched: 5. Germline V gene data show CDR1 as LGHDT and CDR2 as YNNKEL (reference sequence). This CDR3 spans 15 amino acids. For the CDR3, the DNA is TGTGCCAGCAGCCCGTATCTAGCGGGAGGCTACGAGCAGTACTTC. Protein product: CASSPYLAGGYEQYF.

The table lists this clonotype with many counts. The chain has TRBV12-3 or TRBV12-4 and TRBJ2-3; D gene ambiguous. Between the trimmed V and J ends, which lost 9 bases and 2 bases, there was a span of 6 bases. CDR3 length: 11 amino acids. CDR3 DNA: TGTGCCAGTACTAACACAGATACGCAGTATTTT. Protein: CASTNTDTQYF.

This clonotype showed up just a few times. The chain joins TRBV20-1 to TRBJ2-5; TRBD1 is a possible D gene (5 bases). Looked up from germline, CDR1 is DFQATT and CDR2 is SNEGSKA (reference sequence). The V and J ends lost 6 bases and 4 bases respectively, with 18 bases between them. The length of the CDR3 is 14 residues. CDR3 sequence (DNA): TGCAGTGCCGGCCTCAGGGCCTTTGGAGAGACCCAGTACTTC. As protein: CSAGLRAFGETQYF.

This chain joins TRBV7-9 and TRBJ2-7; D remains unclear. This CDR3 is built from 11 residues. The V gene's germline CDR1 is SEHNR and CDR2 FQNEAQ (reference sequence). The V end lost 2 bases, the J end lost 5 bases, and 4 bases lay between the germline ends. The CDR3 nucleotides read TGTGCCAGCAGCTTAAGCCACGAGCAGTACTTC. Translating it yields CASSLSHEQYF.

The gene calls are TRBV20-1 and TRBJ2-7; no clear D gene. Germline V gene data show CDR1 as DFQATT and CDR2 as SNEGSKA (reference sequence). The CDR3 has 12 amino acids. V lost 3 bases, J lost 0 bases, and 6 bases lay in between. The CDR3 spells CSARAGSYEQYF. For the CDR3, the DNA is TGCAGTGCTAGGGCCGGCTCCTACGAGCAGTACTTC.

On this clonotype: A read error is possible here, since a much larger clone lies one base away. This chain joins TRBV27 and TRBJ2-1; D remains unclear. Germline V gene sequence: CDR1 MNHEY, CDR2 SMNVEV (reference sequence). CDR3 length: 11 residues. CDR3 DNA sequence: TGTGCCAGCAGCCACTCCGGTGAGAAGTTCTTC. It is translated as CASSHSGEKFF.

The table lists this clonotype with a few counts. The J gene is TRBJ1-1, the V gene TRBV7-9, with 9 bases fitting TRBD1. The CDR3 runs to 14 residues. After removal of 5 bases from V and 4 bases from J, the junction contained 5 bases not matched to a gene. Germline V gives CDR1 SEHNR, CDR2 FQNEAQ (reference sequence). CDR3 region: CASSPVTGGTEAFF. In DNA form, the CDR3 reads TGTGCCAGCAGCCCAGTGACAGGGGGCACTGAAGCTTTCTTT.

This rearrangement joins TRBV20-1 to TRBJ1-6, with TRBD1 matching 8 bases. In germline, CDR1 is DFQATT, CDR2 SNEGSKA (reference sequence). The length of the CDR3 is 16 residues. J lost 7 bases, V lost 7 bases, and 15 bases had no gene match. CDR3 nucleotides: TGCAGTGGCAGGATTGAATGGGACAGGCCGAATTCACCCCTCCACTTT. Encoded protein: CSGRIEWDRPNSPLHF.

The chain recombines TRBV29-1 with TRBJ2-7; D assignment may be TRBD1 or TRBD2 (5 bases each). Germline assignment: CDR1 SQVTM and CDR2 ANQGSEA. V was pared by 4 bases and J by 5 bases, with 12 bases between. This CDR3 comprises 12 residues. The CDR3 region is CSVGRDGNEQYF. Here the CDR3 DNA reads TGCAGCGTTGGCAGGGACGGCAACGAGCAGTACTTC.

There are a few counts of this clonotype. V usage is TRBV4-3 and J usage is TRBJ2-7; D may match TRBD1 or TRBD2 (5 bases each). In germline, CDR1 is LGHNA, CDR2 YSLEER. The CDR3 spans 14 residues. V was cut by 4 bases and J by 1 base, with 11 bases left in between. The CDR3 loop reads CASSRTGRSYEQYF. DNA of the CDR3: TGCGCCAGCAGCCGGACGGGACGTTCCTACGAGCAGTACTTC.

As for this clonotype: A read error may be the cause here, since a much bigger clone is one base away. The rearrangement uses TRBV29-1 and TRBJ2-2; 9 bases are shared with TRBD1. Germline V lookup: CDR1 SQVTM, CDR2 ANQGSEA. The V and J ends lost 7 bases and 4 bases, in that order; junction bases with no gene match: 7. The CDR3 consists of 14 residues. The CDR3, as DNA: TGCAGCGCTCGGACAGGGGCGAGCACCGGGGAGCTGTTTTTT. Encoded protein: CSARTGASTGELFF.

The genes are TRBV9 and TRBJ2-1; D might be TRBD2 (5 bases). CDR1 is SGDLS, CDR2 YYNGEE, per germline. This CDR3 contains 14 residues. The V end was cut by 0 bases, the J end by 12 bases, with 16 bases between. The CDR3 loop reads CASSVGALSEGQFF. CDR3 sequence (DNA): TGTGCCAGCAGCGTAGGAGCGTTGAGCGAGGGGCAGTTCTTC.

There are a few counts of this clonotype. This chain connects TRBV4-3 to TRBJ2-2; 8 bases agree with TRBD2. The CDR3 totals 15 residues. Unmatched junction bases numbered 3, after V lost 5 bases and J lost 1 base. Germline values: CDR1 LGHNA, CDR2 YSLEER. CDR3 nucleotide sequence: TGCGCCAGCAGCATGGGGACTAGGAACACCGGGGAGCTGTTTTTT. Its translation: CASSMGTRNTGELFF.

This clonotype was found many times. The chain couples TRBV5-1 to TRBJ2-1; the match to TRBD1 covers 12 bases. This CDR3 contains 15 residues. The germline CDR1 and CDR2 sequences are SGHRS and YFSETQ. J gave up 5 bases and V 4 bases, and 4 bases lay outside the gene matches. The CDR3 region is CASSRGQGANNEQFF. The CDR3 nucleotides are TGCGCCAGCAGCCGGGGACAGGGGGCGAACAATGAGCAGTTCTTC.

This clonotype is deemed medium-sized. CDR3 sequence reads: CASLGQDMNTEAFF. The CDR3 nucleotides are TGTGCCAGCTTGGGACAGGACATGAACACTGAAGCTTTCTTT. This chain connects TRBV7-2 to TRBJ1-1, with TRBD1 matching 8 bases. Germline trimming cut 8 bases from V and 0 bases from J; bases unmatched to any gene: 5. The germline CDR1 and CDR2 sequences are SGHTA and FQGNSA. The CDR3 totals 14 residues.

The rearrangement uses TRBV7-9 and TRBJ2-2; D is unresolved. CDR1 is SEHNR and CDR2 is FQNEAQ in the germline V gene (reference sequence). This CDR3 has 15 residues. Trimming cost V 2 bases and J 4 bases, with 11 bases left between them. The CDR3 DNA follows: TGTGCCAGCAGCTTAATTTGGCAATTCACCGGGGAGCTGTTTTTT. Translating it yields CASSLIWQFTGELFF.

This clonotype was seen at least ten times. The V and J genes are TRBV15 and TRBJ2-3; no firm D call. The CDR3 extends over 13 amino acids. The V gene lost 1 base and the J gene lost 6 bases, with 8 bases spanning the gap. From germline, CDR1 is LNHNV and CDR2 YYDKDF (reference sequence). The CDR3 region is CATSRADMDTQYF. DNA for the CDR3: TGTGCCACCAGCAGAGCCGACATGGATACGCAGTATTTT.

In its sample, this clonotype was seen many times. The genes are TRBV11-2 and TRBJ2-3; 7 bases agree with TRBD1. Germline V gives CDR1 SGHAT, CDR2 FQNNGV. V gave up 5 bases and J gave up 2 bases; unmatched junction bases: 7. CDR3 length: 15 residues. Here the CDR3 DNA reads TGTGCCAGCAGCCCCCTGGGGACAGTCACAGATACGCAGTATTTT. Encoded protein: CASSPLGTVTDTQYF.

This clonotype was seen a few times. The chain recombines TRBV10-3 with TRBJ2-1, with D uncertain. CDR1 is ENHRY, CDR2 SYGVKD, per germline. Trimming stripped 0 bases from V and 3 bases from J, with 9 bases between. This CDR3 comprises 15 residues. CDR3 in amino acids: CAISESKRSYNEQFF. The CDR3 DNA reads TGTGCCATCAGTGAGTCAAAACGGAGCTACAATGAGCAGTTCTTC.

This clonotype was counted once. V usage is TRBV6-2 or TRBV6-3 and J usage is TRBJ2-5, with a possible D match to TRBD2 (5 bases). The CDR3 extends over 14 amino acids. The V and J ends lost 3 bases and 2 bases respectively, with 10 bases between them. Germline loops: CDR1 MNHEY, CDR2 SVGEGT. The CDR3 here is CASSYGAEQETQYF. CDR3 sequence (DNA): TGTGCCAGCAGTTATGGAGCGGAGCAAGAGACCCAGTACTTC.

For the CDR3, the DNA is TGCAGTGCTAGGTCGCGGGACGAGAACACAGATACGCAGTATTTT. This codes for CSARSRDENTDTQYF. The chain employs TRBV20-1 and TRBJ2-3; TRBD2 is a possible D gene (6 bases). CDR3 length: 15 amino acids. Trimming removed 3 bases from V and 2 bases from J, with 15 bases in between. The germline V gene encodes CDR1 DFQATT and CDR2 SNEGSKA (reference sequence).

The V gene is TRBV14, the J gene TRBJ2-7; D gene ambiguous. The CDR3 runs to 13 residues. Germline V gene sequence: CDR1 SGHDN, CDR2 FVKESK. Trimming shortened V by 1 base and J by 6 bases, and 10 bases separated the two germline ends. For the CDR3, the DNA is TGTGCCAGCAGCCAAGTTTGGGTGAGCGAGCAGTACTTC. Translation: CASSQVWVSEQYF.

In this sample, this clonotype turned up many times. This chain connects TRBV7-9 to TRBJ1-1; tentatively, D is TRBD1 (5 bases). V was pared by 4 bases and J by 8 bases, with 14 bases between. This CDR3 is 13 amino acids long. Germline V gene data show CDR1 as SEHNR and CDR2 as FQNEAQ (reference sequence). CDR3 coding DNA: TGTGCCAGCAGCTCATCGACAGTCCCGGAAGCTTTCTTT. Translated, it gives CASSSSTVPEAFF.

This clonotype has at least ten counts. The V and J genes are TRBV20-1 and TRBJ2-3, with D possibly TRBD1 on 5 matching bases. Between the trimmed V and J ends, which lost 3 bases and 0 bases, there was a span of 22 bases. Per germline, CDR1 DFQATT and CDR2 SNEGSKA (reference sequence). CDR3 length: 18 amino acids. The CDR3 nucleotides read TGCAGTGCTAGGGGCACATTTCAGGGCGTCATCAGCACAGATACGCAGTATTTT. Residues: CSARGTFQGVISTDTQYF.